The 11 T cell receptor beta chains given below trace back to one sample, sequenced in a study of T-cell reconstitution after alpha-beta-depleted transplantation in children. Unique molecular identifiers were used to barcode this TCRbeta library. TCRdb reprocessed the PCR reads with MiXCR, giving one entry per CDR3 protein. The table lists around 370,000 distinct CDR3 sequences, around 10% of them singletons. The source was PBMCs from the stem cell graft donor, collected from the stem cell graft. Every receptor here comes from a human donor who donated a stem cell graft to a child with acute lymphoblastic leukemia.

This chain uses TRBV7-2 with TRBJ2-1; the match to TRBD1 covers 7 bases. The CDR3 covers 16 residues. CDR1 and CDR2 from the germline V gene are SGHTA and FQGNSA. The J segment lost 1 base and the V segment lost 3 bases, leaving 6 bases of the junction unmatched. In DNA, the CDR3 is TGTGCCAGCAGCTTGTTTGAGGGGGCTTCCTACAATGAGCAGTTCTTC. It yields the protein CASSLFEGASYNEQFF.

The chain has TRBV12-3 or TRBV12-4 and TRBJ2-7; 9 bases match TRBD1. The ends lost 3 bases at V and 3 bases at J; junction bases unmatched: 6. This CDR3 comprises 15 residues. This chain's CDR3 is CASSFFGTGRYEQYF. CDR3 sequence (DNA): TGTGCCAGCAGTTTTTTTGGGACAGGGCGCTACGAGCAGTACTTC.

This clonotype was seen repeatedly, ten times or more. CDR3 in amino acids: CASSQVGGAEQYF. CDR3 coding DNA: TGCGCCAGCAGCCAAGTAGGGGGTGCCGAGCAGTACTTC. V usage is TRBV4-3 and J usage is TRBJ2-7, with D perhaps TRBD1 (6 bases). This CDR3 is 13 amino acids long. Trimming shortened V by 1 base and J by 6 bases, and 10 bases separated the two germline ends. The germline V gene encodes CDR1 LGHNA and CDR2 YSLEER.

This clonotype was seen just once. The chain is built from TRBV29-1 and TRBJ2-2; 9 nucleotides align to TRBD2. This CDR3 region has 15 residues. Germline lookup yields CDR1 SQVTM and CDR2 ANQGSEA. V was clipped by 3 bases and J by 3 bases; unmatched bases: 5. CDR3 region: CSVEGAGGDTGELFF. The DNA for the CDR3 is TGCAGCGTTGAGGGAGCGGGGGGCGACACCGGGGAGCTGTTTTTT.

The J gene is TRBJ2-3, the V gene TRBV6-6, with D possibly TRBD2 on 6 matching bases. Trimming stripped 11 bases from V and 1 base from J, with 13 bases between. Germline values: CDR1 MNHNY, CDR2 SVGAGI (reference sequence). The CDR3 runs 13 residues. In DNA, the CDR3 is TGTGCCGTCTGCCCGGGGGGCACAGATACGCAGTATTTT. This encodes CAVCPGGTDTQYF.

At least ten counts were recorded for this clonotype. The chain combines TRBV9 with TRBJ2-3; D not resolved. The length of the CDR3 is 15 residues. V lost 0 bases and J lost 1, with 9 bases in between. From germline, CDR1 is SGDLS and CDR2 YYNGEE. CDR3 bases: TGTGCCAGCAGCGTAGACCACTACCGCACAGATACGCAGTATTTT. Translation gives CASSVDHYRTDTQYF.

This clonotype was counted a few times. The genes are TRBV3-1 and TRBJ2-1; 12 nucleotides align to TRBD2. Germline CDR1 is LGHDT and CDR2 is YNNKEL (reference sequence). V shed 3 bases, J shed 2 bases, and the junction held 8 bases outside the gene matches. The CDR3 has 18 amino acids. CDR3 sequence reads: CASSHRPGTSGPYNEQFF. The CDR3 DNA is TGTGCCAGCAGCCATCGTCCCGGGACTAGCGGGCCCTACAATGAGCAGTTCTTC.

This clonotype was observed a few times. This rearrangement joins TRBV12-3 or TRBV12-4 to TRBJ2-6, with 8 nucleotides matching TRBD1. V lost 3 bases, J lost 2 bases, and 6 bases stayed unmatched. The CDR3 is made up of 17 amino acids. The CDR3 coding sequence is TGTGCCAGCAGTTTGGGGGACAGGCGGCCTGGGGCCAACGTCCTGACTTTC. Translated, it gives CASSLGDRRPGANVLTF.

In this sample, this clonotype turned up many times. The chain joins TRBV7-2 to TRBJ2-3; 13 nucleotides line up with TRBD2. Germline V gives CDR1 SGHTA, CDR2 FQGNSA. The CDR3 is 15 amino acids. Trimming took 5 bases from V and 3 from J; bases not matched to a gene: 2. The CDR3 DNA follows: TGTGCCAGCAGCAGGACTAGCGGGAGAACAGATACGCAGTATTTT. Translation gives CASSRTSGRTDTQYF.

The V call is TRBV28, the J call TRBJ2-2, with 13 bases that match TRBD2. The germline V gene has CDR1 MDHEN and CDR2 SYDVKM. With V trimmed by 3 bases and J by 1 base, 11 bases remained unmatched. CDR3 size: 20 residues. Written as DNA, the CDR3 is TGTGCCAGCAGTTTCCTCCGGCGAGGACTAGCGGGAGAGAACACCGGGGAGCTGTTTTTT. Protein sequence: CASSFLRRGLAGENTGELFF.

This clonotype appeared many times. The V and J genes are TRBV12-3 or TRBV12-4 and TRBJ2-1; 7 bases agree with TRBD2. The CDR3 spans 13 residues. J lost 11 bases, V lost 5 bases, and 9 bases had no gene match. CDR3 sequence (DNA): TGTGCCAGCAGTGTGGGAGGGGAGAACAAGCAGTTCTTC. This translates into CASSVGGENKQFF.